Listed below are T cell receptor beta chains from one sample, sequenced in a study of blood T cells in healthy people across ages. In TCRdb, the 5' RACE reads were re-called with MiXCR into one record per CDR3 protein. Of about 680,000 distinct CDR3 sequences listed, about half are singletons. The sample was blood. These receptors all stem from a woman aged 55-75 years in good health. Both conserved end residues are part of each CDR3. D genes are given only for firm matches. Some rows mark clone size as missing; the rest say once, few, many or name a class of expanded clone.

TRBV29-1	TRBJ2-5	many	TRBD1	CSVSGTGVTQYF	TGCAGCGTTTCCGGGACAGGGGTGACCCAGTACTTC
TRBV6-2/TRBV6-3	TRBJ1-2	few	-	CASRDLRVSLPGYTF	TGTGCCAGCAGGGACCTCAGGGTATCTCTGCCCGGCTACACCTTC
TRBV27	TRBJ2-5	-	-	CASRAGNQETQYF	TGTGCCAGCAGAGCGGGTAACCAAGAGACCCAGTACTTC
TRBV6-1	TRBJ2-7	-	-	CASSVDYTYEQYF	TGTGCCAGCAGTGTTGACTATACCTACGAGCAGTACTTC
TRBV21-1	TRBJ2-1	-	-	CASRSPGNEQFF	TGTGCCAGCAGGTCCCCCGGCAATGAGCAGTTCTTC
TRBV10-3	TRBJ2-1	-	-	CAISDRRGHNERFF	TGTGCCATCAGTGATAGGCGGGGTCACAATGAGCGGTTCTTC
TRBV20-1	TRBJ2-1	-	-	CSAPRRQGGDEQFF	TGCAGTGCTCCCCGCCGGCAGGGAGGTGATGAGCAGTTCTTC
TRBV20-1	TRBJ2-7	once	-	CSAPHSPTGTCEQYF	TGCAGTGCTCCCCACTCTCCCACAGGGACCTGCGAGCAGTACTTC
TRBV7-2	TRBJ1-2	once	-	CASSSRPRVGGYTF	TGTGCCAGCAGCTCCAGGCCCAGGGTAGGGGGCTACACCTTC
TRBV12-3/TRBV12-4	TRBJ2-1	few	TRBD2	CASRPGGRYNEQFF	TGTGCCAGCCGGCCGGGGGGGAGGTACAATGAGCAGTTCTTC
TRBV29-1	TRBJ2-5	few	-	CSVEEWATQYF	TGCAGCGTTGAAGAATGGGCTACCCAGTACTTC
TRBV18	TRBJ2-7	few	TRBD1	CASSLGTGNFDEQYF	TGTGCCAGCTCACTGGGGACAGGGAATTTCGACGAGCAGTACTTC
TRBV7-2	TRBJ1-4	-	TRBD1	CASSLAPGTGAVGEKLFF	TGTGCCAGCAGCTTAGCCCCCGGGACAGGGGCGGTGGGTGAAAAACTGTTTTTT
TRBV20-1	TRBJ2-3	-	-	CSATEGRSDTQYF	TGCAGTGCTACTGAGGGACGTTCAGATACGCAGTATTTT
TRBV12-3/TRBV12-4	TRBJ1-2	few	-	CASSLKQGFYGYTF	TGTGCCAGCAGTTTAAAACAGGGTTTCTATGGCTACACCTTC
TRBV5-1	TRBJ1-4	-	-	CASSRRGSENEKLFF	TGCGCCAGCAGCCGGAGGGGGTCAGAGAATGAAAAACTGTTTTTT
TRBV7-2	TRBJ2-1	-	-	CASSREEQPYNEQFF	TGTGCCAGCAGCCGAGAGGAGCAGCCGTACAATGAGCAGTTCTTC
TRBV5-1	TRBJ1-2	-	-	CASSSGGVSRGYTF	TGCGCCAGCAGCTCCGGGGGCGTATCGCGAGGCTACACCTTC
TRBV7-2	TRBJ1-1	-	-	CASSLERRGALATEAFF	TGTGCCAGCAGCTTAGAGAGGAGGGGCGCTCTGGCCACTGAAGCTTTCTTT
TRBV27	TRBJ2-3	-	TRBD2	CASSLAGAEDTQYF	TGTGCCAGCAGTTTAGCGGGAGCGGAAGATACGCAGTATTTT
TRBV20-1	TRBJ2-2	few	TRBD2	CSAGGGLNTGELFF	TGCAGTGCCGGCGGGGGGCTCAACACCGGGGAGCTGTTTTTT
TRBV7-2	TRBJ2-5	few	-	CASSLGRPRYQETQYF	TGTGCCAGCAGCTTGGGCCGACCCCGGTACCAAGAGACCCAGTACTTC